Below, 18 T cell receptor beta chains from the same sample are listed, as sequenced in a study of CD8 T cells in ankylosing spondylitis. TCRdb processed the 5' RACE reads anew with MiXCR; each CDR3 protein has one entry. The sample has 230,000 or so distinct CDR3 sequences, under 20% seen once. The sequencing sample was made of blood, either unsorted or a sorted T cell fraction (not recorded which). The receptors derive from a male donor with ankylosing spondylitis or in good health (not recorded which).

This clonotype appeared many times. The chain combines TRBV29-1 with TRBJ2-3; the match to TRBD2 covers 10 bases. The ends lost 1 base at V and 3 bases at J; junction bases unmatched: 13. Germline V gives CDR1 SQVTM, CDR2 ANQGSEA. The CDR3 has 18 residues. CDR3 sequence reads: CSVEGWVLAGDRTDTQYF. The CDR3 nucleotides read TGCAGCGTTGAAGGATGGGTCCTAGCGGGAGATCGTACAGATACGCAGTATTTT.

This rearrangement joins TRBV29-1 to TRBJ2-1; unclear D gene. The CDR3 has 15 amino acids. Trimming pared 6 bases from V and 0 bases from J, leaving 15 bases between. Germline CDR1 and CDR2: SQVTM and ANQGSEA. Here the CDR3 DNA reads TGCAGCGTCCGGACCGACCTGAGCTCCTACAATGAGCAGTTCTTC. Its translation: CSVRTDLSSYNEQFF.

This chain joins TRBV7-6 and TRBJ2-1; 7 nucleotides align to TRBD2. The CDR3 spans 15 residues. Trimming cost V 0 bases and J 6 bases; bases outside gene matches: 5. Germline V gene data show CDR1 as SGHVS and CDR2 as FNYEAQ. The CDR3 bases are TGTGCCAGCAGCTTAGCGGGAGGGATGGGCAATGAGCAGTTCTTC. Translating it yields CASSLAGGMGNEQFF.

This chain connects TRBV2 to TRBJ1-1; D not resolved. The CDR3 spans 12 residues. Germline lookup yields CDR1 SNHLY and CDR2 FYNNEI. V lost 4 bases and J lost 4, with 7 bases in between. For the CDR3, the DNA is TGTGCCAGCAGTGTATGGGGCACTGAAGCTTTCTTT. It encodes CASSVWGTEAFF.

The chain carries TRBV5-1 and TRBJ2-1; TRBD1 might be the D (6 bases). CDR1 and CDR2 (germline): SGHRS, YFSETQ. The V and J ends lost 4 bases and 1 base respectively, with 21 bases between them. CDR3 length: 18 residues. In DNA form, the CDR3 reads TGCGCCAGCAGCACCGAGGACAGCCCTGGGGAATCCTACAATGAGCAGTTCTTC. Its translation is CASSTEDSPGESYNEQFF.

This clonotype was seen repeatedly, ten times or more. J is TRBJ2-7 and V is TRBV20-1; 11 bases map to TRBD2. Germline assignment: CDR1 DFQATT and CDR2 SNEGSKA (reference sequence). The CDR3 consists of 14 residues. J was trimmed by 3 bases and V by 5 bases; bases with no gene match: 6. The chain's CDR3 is CSARLAGGNYEQYF. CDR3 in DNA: TGCAGTGCTCGTCTAGCGGGAGGTAACTACGAGCAGTACTTC.

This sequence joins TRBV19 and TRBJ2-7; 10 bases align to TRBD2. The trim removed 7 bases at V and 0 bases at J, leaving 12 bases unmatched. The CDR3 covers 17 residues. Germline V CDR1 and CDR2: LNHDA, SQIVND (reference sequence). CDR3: CASTAGSGRESSYEQYF. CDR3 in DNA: TGTGCCAGTACCGCGGGGAGCGGGAGGGAAAGCTCCTACGAGCAGTACTTC.

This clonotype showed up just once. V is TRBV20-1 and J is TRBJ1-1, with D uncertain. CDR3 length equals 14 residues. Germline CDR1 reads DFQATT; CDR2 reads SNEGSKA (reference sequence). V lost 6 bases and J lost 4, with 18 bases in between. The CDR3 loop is CSATSSHVRTEAFF. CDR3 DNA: TGCAGTGCCACAAGCTCCCATGTCCGCACTGAAGCTTTCTTT.

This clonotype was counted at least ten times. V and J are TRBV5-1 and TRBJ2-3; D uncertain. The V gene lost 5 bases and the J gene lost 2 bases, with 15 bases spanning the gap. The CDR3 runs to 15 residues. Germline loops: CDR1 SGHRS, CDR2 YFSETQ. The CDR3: CASRLGTTDTDTQYF. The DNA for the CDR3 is TGCGCCAGCAGGTTAGGTACAACGGACACAGATACGCAGTATTTT.

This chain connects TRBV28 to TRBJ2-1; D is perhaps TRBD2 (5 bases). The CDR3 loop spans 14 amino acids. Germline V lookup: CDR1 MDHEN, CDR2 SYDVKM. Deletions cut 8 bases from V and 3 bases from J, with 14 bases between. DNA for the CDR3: TGTGCCAGCTCTACCGCCCGGGGCTACAATGAGCAGTTCTTC. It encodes CASSTARGYNEQFF.

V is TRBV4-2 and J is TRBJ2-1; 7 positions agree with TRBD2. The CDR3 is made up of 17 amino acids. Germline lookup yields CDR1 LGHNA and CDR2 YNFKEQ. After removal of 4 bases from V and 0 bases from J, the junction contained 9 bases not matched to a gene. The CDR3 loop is CASSPKGWEGSYNEQFF. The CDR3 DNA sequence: TGTGCCAGCAGCCCTAAAGGGTGGGAGGGCTCCTACAATGAGCAGTTCTTC.

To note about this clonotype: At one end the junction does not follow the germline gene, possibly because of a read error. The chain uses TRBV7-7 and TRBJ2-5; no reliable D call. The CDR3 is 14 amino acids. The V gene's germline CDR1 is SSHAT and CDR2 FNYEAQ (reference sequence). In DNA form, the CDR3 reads TGTGCTAGCAGCCCCCACGGCGGTCAAGAGACCCAGTACTTC. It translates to CASSPHGGQETQYF. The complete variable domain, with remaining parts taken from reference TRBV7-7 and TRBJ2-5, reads GAGVSQSPRYKVTKRGQDVTLRCDPISSHATLYWYQQALGQGPEFLTYFNYEAQPDKSGLPSDRFSAERPEGSISTLTIQRTEQRDSAMYRCASSPHGGQETQYFGPGTRLLVL.

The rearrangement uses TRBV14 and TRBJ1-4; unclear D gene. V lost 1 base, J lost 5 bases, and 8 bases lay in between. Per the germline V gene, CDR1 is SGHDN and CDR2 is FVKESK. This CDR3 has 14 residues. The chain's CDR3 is CASSQVLGNEKLFF. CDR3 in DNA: TGTGCCAGCAGCCAAGTTTTGGGGAATGAAAAACTGTTTTTT.

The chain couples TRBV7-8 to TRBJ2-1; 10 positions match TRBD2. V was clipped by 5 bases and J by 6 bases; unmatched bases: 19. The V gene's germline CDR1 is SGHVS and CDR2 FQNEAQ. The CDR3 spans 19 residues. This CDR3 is CASSRAGTSVPKGGNEQFF. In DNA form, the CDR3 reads TGTGCCAGCAGCCGGGCCGGGACTAGCGTCCCCAAAGGGGGCAATGAGCAGTTCTTC.

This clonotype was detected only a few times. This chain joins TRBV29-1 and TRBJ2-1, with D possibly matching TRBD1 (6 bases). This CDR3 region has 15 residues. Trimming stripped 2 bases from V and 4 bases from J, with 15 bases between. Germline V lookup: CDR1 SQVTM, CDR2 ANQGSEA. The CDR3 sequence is CSVEKTGIPYNEQFF. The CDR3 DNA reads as TGCAGCGTTGAAAAAACAGGGATACCATACAATGAGCAGTTCTTC.

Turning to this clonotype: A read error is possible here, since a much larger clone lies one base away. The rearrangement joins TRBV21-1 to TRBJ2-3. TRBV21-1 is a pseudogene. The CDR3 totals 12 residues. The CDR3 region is CASSYFTDTQYF. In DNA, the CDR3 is TGTGCCAGCAGCTATTTCACAGATACGCAGTATTTT.

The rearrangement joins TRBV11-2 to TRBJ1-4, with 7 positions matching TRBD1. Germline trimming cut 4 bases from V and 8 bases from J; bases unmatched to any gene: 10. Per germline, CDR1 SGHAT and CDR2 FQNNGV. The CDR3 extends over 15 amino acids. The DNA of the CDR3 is TGTGCCAGCAGCTCCGGGACAGCACGTGGAGAAAAACTGTTTTTT. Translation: CASSSGTARGEKLFF.

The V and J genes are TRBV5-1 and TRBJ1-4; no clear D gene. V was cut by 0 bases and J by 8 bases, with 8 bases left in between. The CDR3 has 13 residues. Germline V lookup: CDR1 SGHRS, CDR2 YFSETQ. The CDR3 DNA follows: TGCGCCAGCAGCTTGGTCGGTGGGGAAAAACTGTTTTTT. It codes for CASSLVGGEKLFF.